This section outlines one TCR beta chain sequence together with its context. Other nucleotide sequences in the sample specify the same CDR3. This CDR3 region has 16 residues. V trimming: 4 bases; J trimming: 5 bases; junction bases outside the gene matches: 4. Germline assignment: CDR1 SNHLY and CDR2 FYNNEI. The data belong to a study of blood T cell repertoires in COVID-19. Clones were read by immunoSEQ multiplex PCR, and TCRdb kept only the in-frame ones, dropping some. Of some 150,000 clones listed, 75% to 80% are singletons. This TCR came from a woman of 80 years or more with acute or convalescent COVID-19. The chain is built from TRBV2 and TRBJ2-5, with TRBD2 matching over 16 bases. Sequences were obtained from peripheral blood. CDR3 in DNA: TGTGCCAGCAGTGTGGGACTAGCGGGGGGGTTGGAGACCCAGTACTTC. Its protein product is CASSVGLAGGLETQYF.